The 14 T cell receptor beta chains below were found in one sample sequenced in a study of vaccination and CD4 T cells after COVID-19. Treatment: roughly ten-day PBMC culture with coronavirus spike peptide pools or control peptides (ViraFEST assay). With the Oncomine TCR Beta short-read assay, DNA from cultured CD4+ T cells was sequenced. Using its own MiXCR run on the PCR reads, TCRdb lists one record per CDR3 protein. The sample shows some 8,000 distinct CDR3 sequences, about 61% of them seen only once. These receptors' targets are unknown. The sequenced material came from CD4+ T cells from blood, cultured in vitro. Receptor source: a human donor who had recovered from COVID-19.

V gene TRBV27 combines with J gene TRBJ2-5; TRBD2 matches 12 bases. Germline V gene data show CDR1 as MNHEY and CDR2 as SMNVEV (reference sequence). J was trimmed by 1 base and V by 10 bases; bases with no gene match: 7. The CDR3 has 15 residues. The CDR3 spells CATSLGLAGQETQYF. CDR3 DNA: TGTGCCACCTCCCTGGGACTAGCGGGCCAAGAGACCCAGTACTTC.

V and J are TRBV6-1 and TRBJ2-2; D ambiguous. The CDR3 is 14 residues long. Germline CDR1 is MNHNS and CDR2 is SASEGT. Trimming left V 8 bases short and J 1 base short, with 11 bases between. The DNA of the CDR3 is TGTGCCAGCGAATATGAACAGAACACCGGGGAGCTGTTTTTT. Its protein product is CASEYEQNTGELFF.

The chain uses TRBV11-2 and TRBJ2-7; D unresolved. Germline V CDR1 and CDR2: SGHAT, FQNNGV. V dropped 5 bases and J dropped 7 bases, with 15 bases sitting between them. This CDR3 comprises 13 residues. Written as DNA, the CDR3 is TGTGCCAGCAGCCCGGCAAAAGTGGGGGAGCAGTACTTC. Translation: CASSPAKVGEQYF.

The V and J genes are TRBV11-3 and TRBJ2-3; 8 bases are a match to TRBD2. CDR1 and CDR2 (germline): SGHNT, YENEEA. J lost 2 bases, V lost 5 bases, and 12 bases had no gene match. The CDR3 sequence is 17 residues long. The CDR3 DNA is TGTGCCAGCAGCGAGGGGGTAGCGGGACACCTCACAGATACGCAGTATTTT. This translates into CASSEGVAGHLTDTQYF.

The table lists this clonotype with a few counts. The V gene is TRBV19, the J gene TRBJ1-5; 8 nucleotides line up with TRBD1. CDR3 length: 17 residues. V lost 0 bases to trimming and J lost 7 bases; unmatched junction nucleotides: 11. From germline, CDR1 is LNHDA and CDR2 SQIVND (reference sequence). Written as DNA, the CDR3 is TGTGCCAGTAGTATAGATGCCCGACAGGGGTTGGGACAGCCCCAGCATTTT. Translation gives CASSIDARQGLGQPQHF.

The V gene is TRBV20-1, the J gene TRBJ1-2; maybe TRBD1 (6 bases). CDR3 length equals 12 residues. Trimming left V 3 bases short and J 4 bases short, with 9 bases between. CDR1 and CDR2 from the germline V gene are DFQATT and SNEGSKA (reference sequence). CDR3 sequence reads: CSASGQTYGYTF. CDR3 coding DNA: TGCAGTGCTAGCGGACAGACCTATGGCTACACCTTC.

In the case of this clonotype: At one end the junction does not follow the germline gene, possibly because of a read error. The chain is built from TRBV20-1 and TRBJ1-1, with D possibly being TRBD1 (5 bases). The CDR3 loop spans 13 amino acids. The germline V gene encodes CDR1 DFQATT and CDR2 SNEGSKA (reference sequence). The chain's CDR3 is CSARVYGGTEAFF. DNA of the CDR3: TGCAGTGCGAGAGTGTATGGGGGCACTGAAGCTTTCTTT.

As DNA, the CDR3 is TGCAGTGCTAGATCATACCGGGACACAACAGACTATGGCTACACCTTC. It is translated as CSARSYRDTTDYGYTF. The genes are TRBV20-1 and TRBJ1-2; a possible D gene is TRBD1 (6 bases). V lost 2 bases to trimming and J lost 3 bases, with 19 bases between them. The CDR3 totals 16 residues. CDR1 and CDR2 (germline): DFQATT, SNEGSKA (reference sequence).

Written as DNA, the CDR3 is TGTGCCAGCAGGACGGGACAGGGAGACTCACCCCTCCACTTT. This codes for CASRTGQGDSPLHF. The V gene is TRBV6-1, the J gene TRBJ1-6, with 9 bases fitting TRBD1. The germline CDR1 and CDR2 sequences are MNHNS and SASEGT. V dropped 6 bases and J dropped 10; count of bases not matched to a gene: 7. The CDR3 has 14 amino acids.

This clonotype is labeled hyperexpanded. J is TRBJ2-7 and V is TRBV6-1, with D hard to call. The CDR3 is made up of 15 amino acids. Germline CDR1 is MNHNS and CDR2 is SASEGT. Trimming shortened V by 7 bases and J by 0 bases, and 16 bases separated the two germline ends. The CDR3 loop is CASINAGSSSYEQYF. CDR3 DNA sequence: TGTGCCAGCATTAACGCAGGTTCGAGCTCCTACGAGCAGTACTTC.

There are a few counts of this clonotype. The chain employs TRBV25-1 and TRBJ1-5, with no clear D. V was pared by 3 bases and J by 2 bases, with 14 bases between. The V gene's germline CDR1 is MGHDK and CDR2 SYGVNS. The CDR3 runs 16 residues. The CDR3 sequence: CASSDDTPGGNQPQHF. The CDR3 region has the DNA TGTGCCAGCAGTGATGACACGCCGGGTGGCAATCAGCCCCAGCATTTT. Full variable domain (remainder filled in from reference TRBV25-1 and TRBJ1-5): EADIYQTPRYLVIGTGKKITLECSQTMGHDKMYWYQQDPGMELHLIHYSYGVNSTEKGDLSSESTVSRIRTEHFPLTLESARPSHTSQYLCASSDDTPGGNQPQHFGDGTRLSIL.

The V and J genes are TRBV11-2 and TRBJ1-6, with D perhaps matching TRBD1 (6 bases). V dropped 2 bases and J dropped 8 bases, with 7 bases sitting between them. Germline V gene lookup returns CDR1 SGHAT and CDR2 FQNNGV. This CDR3 is built from 13 residues. The CDR3 is CASSLRGDSPLHF. In DNA form, the CDR3 reads TGTGCCAGCAGCTTAAGGGGGGATTCACCCCTCCACTTT.

The chain links TRBV7-9 to TRBJ2-1, with D possibly TRBD1 on 5 matching bases. Germline assignment: CDR1 SEHNR and CDR2 FQNEAQ (reference sequence). V was shortened by 0 bases and J by 4 bases, with 10 bases between the two germline ends. There are 15 residues in the CDR3. Here the CDR3 DNA reads TGTGCCAGCAGCTTAGCGCTGGGGCAGTACAATGAGCAGTTCTTC. Its protein is CASSLALGQYNEQFF.

The chain uses TRBV10-1 and TRBJ1-1; TRBD1 matches 7 bases. In germline, CDR1 is WNHNN, CDR2 SYGVQD (reference sequence). The CDR3 totals 13 residues. Trimming removed 8 bases from V and 0 bases from J; junction bases left unmatched: 3. CDR3 sequence reads: CASRQGVNTEAFF. In nucleotides, the CDR3 is TGCGCCAGCCGACAGGGCGTGAACACTGAAGCTTTCTTT.